Shown below are 28 T cell receptor beta chains from a single sample sequenced in a study of cytomegalovirus exposure and HLA in healthy donors. The primer mix had 60 Vbeta and 13 Jbeta primers. The assay was immunoSEQ multiplex PCR, and TCRdb's table has in-frame clones only and misses some. Among approximately 170,000 clones, 78% were seen once, and the ten largest hold roughly 6.4%. Sequencing was done on a sample of PBMCs. These receptors all come from a woman aged 40 to 50 in good health and CMV-seropositive.

This clone was seen a handful of times. The chain is built from TRBV7-9 and TRBJ1-1; D might be TRBD1 (6 bases). The CDR3 contains 15 residues. Trimming removed 4 bases from V and 4 bases from J, with 16 bases in between. In germline, CDR1 is SEHNR, CDR2 FQNEAQ (reference sequence). CDR3 sequence: CASSSAGARLTEAFF. CDR3 sequence (DNA): TGTGCCAGCAGCTCAGCGGGGGCCCGGCTCACTGAAGCTTTCTTT.

The CDR3 DNA follows: TGTGCCAGCAGCCCTACCCAGGGGGGTACTACTGATGGCTACACCTTC. Its translation: CASSPTQGGTTDGYTF. The chain recombines TRBV13 with TRBJ1-2, with 7 bases that match TRBD1. The CDR3 contains 16 residues. Germline-derived CDR1 and CDR2 are PRHDT and FYEKMQ (reference sequence). The ends lost 5 bases at V and 6 bases at J; junction bases unmatched: 15.

The V gene is TRBV27, the J gene TRBJ2-7; 12 nucleotides agree with TRBD2. The J segment lost 4 bases and the V segment lost 5 bases, leaving 6 bases of the junction unmatched. This CDR3 comprises 15 residues. Per the germline V gene, CDR1 is MNHEY and CDR2 is SMNVEV (reference sequence). In DNA, the CDR3 is TGTGCCAGCAGTCTCAGACTAGCGGGGGCATACGAGCAGTACTTC. It translates to CASSLRLAGAYEQYF.

J is TRBJ1-1 and V is TRBV7-8; D is undetermined. The CDR3 has 13 amino acids. Germline loops: CDR1 SGHVS, CDR2 FQNEAQ. V lost 6 bases, J lost 1 base, and 9 bases lay in between. DNA for the CDR3: TGTGCCAGCAGTAGTAAGCGGAACACTGAAGCTTTCTTT. Its translation: CASSSKRNTEAFF.

This chain's CDR3 is CASRKGGQLNSPLHF. In DNA, the CDR3 is TGTGCCAGCAGAAAAGGCGGCCAACTGAATTCACCCCTCCACTTT. The chain carries TRBV5-4 and TRBJ1-6, with no clear D. The CDR3 is made up of 15 amino acids. CDR1 and CDR2 from the germline V gene are SGHNT and YYREEE (reference sequence). Trimming removed 5 bases from V and 7 bases from J, with 16 bases in between.

V is TRBV28 and J is TRBJ1-1, with D possibly matching TRBD1 (6 bases). Germline assignment: CDR1 MDHEN and CDR2 SYDVKM. V was pared by 7 bases and J by 8 bases, with 14 bases between. The CDR3 is made up of 12 amino acids. The CDR3 DNA follows: TGTGCCAGCATCAGCGGACAGACCGAAGCTTTCTTT. Its protein product is CASISGQTEAFF.

V is TRBV7-8 and J is TRBJ2-7; possibly TRBD1 for D (5 bases). This CDR3 region has 14 residues. Trimming shortened V by 5 bases and J by 5 bases, and 16 bases separated the two germline ends. CDR1 is SGHVS, CDR2 FQNEAQ, per germline. The CDR3 here is CASSPSGFRDEQYF. The CDR3 DNA sequence: TGTGCCAGCAGCCCAAGTGGGTTCAGGGACGAGCAGTACTTC.

On this clone itself: Other nucleotide sequences from this sample produce the same CDR3. DNA of the CDR3: TGCGCCAGCAGCCAAGGTACAGGGACTGAAGCTTTCTTT. Amino acids: CASSQGTGTEAFF. The V call is TRBV4-3, the J call TRBJ1-1; maybe TRBD1 (6 bases). Deletions cut 1 base from V and 5 bases from J, with 8 bases between. Germline V gives CDR1 LGHNA, CDR2 YSLEER. CDR3 length: 13 amino acids.

This clone was found a few times. The chain is built from TRBV19 and TRBJ1-1; the match to TRBD1 covers 9 bases. Germline V gene data show CDR1 as LNHDA and CDR2 as SQIVND (reference sequence). V lost 0 bases and J lost 5; bases outside the gene matches: 1. The CDR3 loop spans 14 amino acids. The CDR3 bases are TGTGCCAGTAGTATAGAAGGGACAGGGACTGAAGCTTTCTTT. Its protein is CASSIEGTGTEAFF.

The rearrangement joins TRBV19 to TRBJ2-7; 7 positions match TRBD1. The CDR3 runs 14 residues. CDR1 is LNHDA, CDR2 SQIVND, per germline (reference sequence). V shed 4 bases, J shed 5 bases, and the junction held 8 bases outside the gene matches. DNA for the CDR3: TGTGCCAGTAGTAGGCGGCAGGGGGTCCACGAGCAGTACTTC. This translates into CASSRRQGVHEQYF.

The V call is TRBV7-2, the J call TRBJ1-2; D unclear. The CDR3 runs to 17 residues. CDR1 SGHTA and CDR2 FQGNSA come from the germline V gene. V shed 1 base and J shed 8 bases, with 23 bases lying between them. The CDR3 bases are TGTGCCAGCAGCTTAGGTTGGCGGGGAGGTGGTTTTGAGGGCTACACCTTC. Translated, it gives CASSLGWRGGGFEGYTF. The full variable domain, in which reference TRBV7-2 and TRBJ1-2 provide the parts outside the CDR3, is GAGVSQSPSNKVTEKGKDVELRCDPISGHTALYWYRQSLGQGLEFLIYFQGNSAPDKSGLPSDRFSAERTGGSVSTLTIQRTQQEDSAVYLCASSLGWRGGGFEGYTFGSGTRLTVV.

The chain carries TRBV2 and TRBJ2-3; 9 bases match TRBD2. The V gene's germline CDR1 is SNHLY and CDR2 FYNNEI. The CDR3 totals 16 residues. V lost 6 bases and J lost 1; bases outside the gene matches: 8. The CDR3 DNA sequence: TGTGCCAGCAGCTCCACTGAGCGGGGGGGCACAGATACGCAGTATTTT. It is translated as CASSSTERGGTDTQYF.

The chain joins TRBV29-1 to TRBJ1-2; 12 bases agree with TRBD1. The CDR3 is 16 residues long. J gave up 4 bases and V 5 bases, and 11 bases lay outside the gene matches. Germline-derived CDR1 and CDR2 are SQVTM and ANQGSEA. The CDR3 sequence is CSVSFESGQGAYGYTF. In DNA form, the CDR3 reads TGCAGCGTTTCCTTCGAGTCGGGACAGGGGGCCTATGGCTACACCTTC.

The chain joins TRBV7-7 to TRBJ2-2, with D possibly TRBD1 on 6 matching bases. The CDR3 loop spans 13 amino acids. V shed 8 bases and J shed 4 bases, with 11 bases lying between them. Germline CDR1 SSHAT, CDR2 FNYEAQ (reference sequence). The CDR3 nucleotides read TGTGCCAGCGCGCCAGGGGCCACCGGGGAGCTGTTTTTT. Protein: CASAPGATGELFF. The full variable domain, completed using reference TRBV7-7 and TRBJ2-2, is GAGVSQSPRYKVTKRGQDVTLRCDPISSHATLYWYQQALGQGPEFLTYFNYEAQPDKSGLPSDRFSAERPEGSISTLTIQRTEQRDSAMYRCASAPGATGELFFGEGSRLTVL.

The V call is TRBV6-1, the J call TRBJ2-2, with D tentatively TRBD2 (5 bases). Germline CDR1 is MNHNS and CDR2 is SASEGT. The CDR3 has 17 amino acids. The ends were cut back, 0 bases at V and 5 bases at J, with 16 bases in the middle. DNA for the CDR3: TGTGCCAGCAGTGAAGCCGGTAGAGCGGTAGGGACCGGGGAGCTGTTTTTT. Protein product: CASSEAGRAVGTGELFF.

The gene calls are TRBV5-1 and TRBJ2-5; D possibly corresponds to TRBD1 (6 bases). Trimming stripped 4 bases from V and 3 bases from J, with 19 bases between. CDR3 size: 16 residues. Germline CDR1 is SGHRS and CDR2 is YFSETQ. The DNA of the CDR3 is TGCGCCAGCAGCCCCTGGGGGCGCGACGGTAAAGAGACCCAGTACTTC. Residues: CASSPWGRDGKETQYF.

The chain combines TRBV18 with TRBJ1-3; TRBD1 matches at 9 bases. This CDR3 contains 18 residues. The ends lost 2 bases at V and 7 bases at J; junction bases unmatched: 15. Per germline, CDR1 KGHSH and CDR2 LQKENI. The CDR3 protein is CASSPEHPGQGAGNTIYF. In nucleotides, the CDR3 is TGTGCCAGCTCACCAGAACATCCGGGACAGGGAGCCGGGAACACCATATATTTT.

V gene TRBV5-4 combines with J gene TRBJ1-2; unclear D gene. The CDR3 totals 15 residues. CDR1 is SGHNT, CDR2 YYREEE, per germline (reference sequence). With 0 bases removed from V and 6 bases from J, the gap between germline ends came to 15 bases. This CDR3 reads CASSLARGTSNGYTF. CDR3 coding DNA: TGTGCCAGCAGCTTGGCTCGGGGAACGTCTAATGGCTACACCTTC.

The genes are TRBV10-2 and TRBJ2-7; D not certain. CDR1 is WSHSY and CDR2 is SAAADI in the germline V gene. The length of the CDR3 is 13 residues. The V end was cut by 7 bases, the J end by 2 bases, with 12 bases between. In nucleotides, the CDR3 is TGCGCCAGCACGGCGGCATGGCCCTACGAGCAGTACTTC. The encoded protein is CASTAAWPYEQYF.

The chain has TRBV18 and TRBJ1-5, with D uncertain. CDR1 and CDR2 (germline): KGHSH, LQKENI. The CDR3 loop spans 13 amino acids. The germline V and J ends were trimmed by 3 bases and 1 base, with 4 bases remaining between them. The CDR3 bases are TGTGCCAGCTCACCCCTGAGCAATCAGCCCCAGCATTTT. It encodes CASSPLSNQPQHF.

This clone appeared once. The rearrangement links TRBV6-5 to TRBJ2-7; 8 bases line up with TRBD1. This CDR3 region has 15 residues. The ends lost 7 bases at V and 0 bases at J; junction bases unmatched: 8. CDR1 is MNHEY and CDR2 is SVGAGI in the germline V gene. CDR3 residues: CASTERTGGSYEQYF. The CDR3 bases are TGTGCCAGCACCGAACGCACAGGGGGCTCCTACGAGCAGTACTTC.

The J gene is TRBJ2-5, the V gene TRBV5-4; 11 bases match TRBD2. J gave up 2 bases and V 3 bases, and 6 bases lay outside the gene matches. The CDR3 spans 16 residues. Germline assignment: CDR1 SGHNT and CDR2 YYREEE (reference sequence). The CDR3 here is CASSSRLAGPQETQYF. The CDR3 DNA reads TGTGCCAGCAGCTCCCGACTAGCGGGGCCACAAGAGACCCAGTACTTC.

The J gene is TRBJ1-5, the V gene TRBV5-1, with D perhaps matching TRBD1 (5 bases). CDR1 SGHRS and CDR2 YFSETQ come from the germline V gene. The CDR3 length is 13 residues. Trimming removed 0 bases from V and 7 bases from J, with 8 bases in between. CDR3: CASSLAGDQPQHF. CDR3 nucleotides: TGCGCCAGCAGCTTGGCGGGGGACCAGCCCCAGCATTTT.

The gene calls are TRBV6-4 and TRBJ1-4; D ambiguous. Germline loops: CDR1 MRHNA, CDR2 SNTAGT. Trimming shortened V by 6 bases and J by 2 bases, and 10 bases separated the two germline ends. This CDR3 has 14 residues. CDR3 in amino acids: CASRTDATNEKLFF. CDR3 sequence (DNA): TGTGCCAGCAGGACTGATGCCACTAATGAAAAACTGTTTTTT.

The chain uses TRBV2 and TRBJ2-4, with 7 nucleotides matching TRBD1. CDR3 size: 18 residues. The ends lost 2 bases at V and 0 bases at J; junction bases unmatched: 10. Per germline, CDR1 SNHLY and CDR2 FYNNEI. CDR3 residues: CASSESPGTVLAKNIQYF. The DNA of the CDR3 is TGTGCCAGCAGTGAATCCCCCGGGACAGTTTTAGCCAAAAACATTCAGTACTTC.

This rearrangement joins TRBV28 to TRBJ1-2; D is possibly TRBD1 (5 bases). Trimming removed 6 bases from V and 6 bases from J, with 29 bases in between. The length of the CDR3 is 18 residues. Per germline, CDR1 MDHEN and CDR2 SYDVKM. In DNA form, the CDR3 reads TGTGCCAGCAGGTTGGGGGGTCCTTTGATTCTAGGGGCCAATGGCTACACCTTC. Translating it yields CASRLGGPLILGANGYTF.

In DNA, the CDR3 is TGTGCCAGCAGAGGACAGGGGGAGTCCGGGGAGCTGTTTTTT. Translated, it gives CASRGQGESGELFF. The chain couples TRBV5-6 to TRBJ2-2; 10 bases map to TRBD1. Per the germline V gene, CDR1 is SGHDT and CDR2 is YYEEEE. V trimming: 5 bases; J trimming: 6 bases; junction bases outside the gene matches: 4. The CDR3 loop spans 14 amino acids.

The chain carries TRBV19 and TRBJ1-1; tentative D call: TRBD1 (5 bases). Germline V gene lookup returns CDR1 LNHDA and CDR2 SQIVND (reference sequence). V shed 3 bases and J shed 3 bases, with 17 bases lying between them. The CDR3 loop spans 16 amino acids. The CDR3 reads CASSINRMSGYTEAFF. The DNA for the CDR3 is TGTGCCAGTAGTATCAATCGTATGTCAGGGTACACTGAAGCTTTCTTT.